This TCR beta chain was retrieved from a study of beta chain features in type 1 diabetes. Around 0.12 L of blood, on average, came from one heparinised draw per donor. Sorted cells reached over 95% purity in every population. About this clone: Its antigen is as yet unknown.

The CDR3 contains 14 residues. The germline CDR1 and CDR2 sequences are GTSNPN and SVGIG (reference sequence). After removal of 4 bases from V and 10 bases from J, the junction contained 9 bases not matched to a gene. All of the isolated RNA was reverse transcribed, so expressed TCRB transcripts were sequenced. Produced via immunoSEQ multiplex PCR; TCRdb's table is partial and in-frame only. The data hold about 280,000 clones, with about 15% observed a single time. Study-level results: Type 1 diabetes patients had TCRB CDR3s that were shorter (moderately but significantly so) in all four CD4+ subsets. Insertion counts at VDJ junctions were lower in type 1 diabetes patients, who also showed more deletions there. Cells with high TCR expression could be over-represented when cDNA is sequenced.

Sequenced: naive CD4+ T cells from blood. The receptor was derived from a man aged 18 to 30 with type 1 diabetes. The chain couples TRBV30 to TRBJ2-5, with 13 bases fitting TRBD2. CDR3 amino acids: CAWTATGTSGNQYF. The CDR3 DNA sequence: TGTGCCTGGACAGCGACTGGGACTAGCGGGAACCAGTACTTC. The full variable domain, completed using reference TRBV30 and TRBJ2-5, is SQTIHQWPATLVQPVGSPLSLECTVEGTSNPNLYWYRQAAGRGLQLLFYSVGIGQISSEVPQNLSASRPQDRQFILSSKKLLLSDSGFYLCAWTATGTSGNQYFGPGTRLLVL.